This section outlines one T cell receptor (beta chain) sequence together with its context. This clone was seen more than once but under ten times. The target of this receptor is not known. The input lacks base qualities; no much larger clone sits a single base away. From each donor, a single peripheral blood sample of about 116 mL on average was drawn into heparinised tubes. Naive, central memory, regulatory and stem cell-like memory CD4+ T cells were sorted on a BD FACSAria II using a panel including CD45RO, CCR7, CD25, CD127, CD95 and CD27. All sorted populations exceeded 95% purity. PBMCs were separated immediately by Lymphoprep density gradient centrifugation and were stained directly, without being cultured. Samples were stained and sorted in pairs, with one healthy donor and one patient per experiment, so that batch effects were minimized. The data derive from a study of beta chain features in type 1 diabetes (dated by TCRdb to 2016 to 2018). Notes on the research overall: Mean age, gender distribution, total cell number and subset yield were not different between patients and healthy donors. Whereas all 30 or so donors provided naive and central memory subsets, regulatory and stem cell-like memory subsets were isolated from just 8 patients and roughly 8 healthy donors. A total of over 90,000,000 sorted cells were examined across all samples, and a strong correlation was observed between cell number per subset and RNA yield. In the study, recently diagnosed type 1 diabetes patients and matched healthy donors were compared on the TCRB repertoires of their sorted circulating CD4+ T cell subsets.

The entire isolated RNA was reverse transcribed using the High Capacity cDNA Reverse Transcription Kit, and thus expressed TCRB transcripts were sequenced. Deep immunoSEQ sequencing was applied to naive, central memory and regulatory T cell samples, giving an average of about 3.8 million total reads per sample. Sorted cells were lysed in RLT buffer and RNA was extracted with DNase-treated RNeasy Micro or Mini kits, depending on cell number. To prevent cross-contamination, each cell subset was processed individually, whereas patient and healthy donor samples were processed jointly. TCRB sequences were amplified from cDNA with the immunoSEQ multiplex PCR, producing 87-bp fragments spanning the CDR3 region. Sequencing of the amplicons was performed on the Illumina HiSeq platform. Per the source publication's procedure: Synthetic template baselines were used to correct PCR bias computationally, reads within Hamming distance 2 were collapsed, and singletons that could not be merged were discarded. Reads were aligned against IMGT so that V, D and J genes, CDR3 length and insertions or deletions at six rearrangement sites could be assigned. Clonotype counts were normalized to sorted cell number within each subset before computing true diversity and Gini coefficients with the tcR R package. The overlap coefficient, calculated on TCRB nucleotide sequences, was used to measure repertoire sharing. In its TCRdb copy, this immuneACCESS table keeps in-frame sequences only and misses some clones. Where compared with another copy, unresolved V genes explain less than half of these, and the others have no known cause. That table furnishes V, J and clone size, whereas the DNA furnished D and trimming. Counted in this sample were about 340,000 clones; under 8.5% of them appeared once. The biggest ten clones account for around 0.44% of the sample.

Paper-wide results and their limitations: The naive, central memory and regulatory TCRB repertoires appeared to resemble one another more closely among patients than among healthy donors. PCR may preferentially amplify shorter templates, but because patient and control samples were amplified and corrected together, any resulting skew would affect both groups equally. A moderate but significant shortening of TCRB CDR3 length was observed in type 1 diabetes patients in all four CD4+ subsets. Only small numbers of individuals were included in the HLA sub-analyses, which left unresolved whether HLA type had any influence on TCRB rearrangement. At VDJ recombination sites, type 1 diabetes patients had fewer insertions and more deleted nucleotides, which implies abnormalities in thymic rearrangement. Because cDNA rather than genomic DNA was sequenced, highly expressing activated cells could have been over-represented, although no difference in activation and CD3 levels was found between groups.

In the germline V gene (reference sequence), CDR1 corresponds to SEHNR and CDR2 to FQNEAQ. V and J lose 8 bases and 6 bases, and a span of 11 bases separates them. The CDR3 contains 12 residues, cysteine and phenylalanine counted. CDR3 DNA only is kept here, 36 bases in frame from base 1. The rearranged chain carries TRBV7-9 and TRBJ1-3; the D gene is not confidently resolved. The material sequenced was central memory CD4+ T cells from blood. The sequence derives from a woman between 18 and 29 years old in good health. The CDR3 region: CASGRGQNTIYF. The nucleotide sequence is TGTGCCAGCGGAAGAGGCCAAAACACCATATATTTT.